This T cell receptor beta chain was found in a study of response to subunit inactivated influenza vaccine. General observations from the study: It was the authors' suggestion that each seasonal influenza vaccination recruits few new T cells.

On this clonotype: The antigen remains unidentified.

TCRdb reprocessed the RT-PCR reads via MiXCR and lists one record per CDR3 protein. The table lists roughly 780,000 distinct CDR3 sequences, approximately 17% of them singletons. Here the sequenced sample was PBMCs from blood, taken 5 days after vaccination. The receptor was isolated from a man aged 50-59 years who received an inactivated influenza vaccine.

CDR3 coding DNA: TGTGCCAGCAGTTACGGGACACCTAGCTGGGACTCCTACGAGCAGTACTTC. The encoded protein is CASSYGTPSWDSYEQYF. The rearrangement uses TRBV6-5 and TRBJ2-7; possible D gene TRBD1, 6 bases. Per germline, CDR1 MNHEY and CDR2 SVGAGI. This CDR3 region has 17 residues. V was trimmed by 2 bases and J by 0 bases, leaving 17 bases between them.